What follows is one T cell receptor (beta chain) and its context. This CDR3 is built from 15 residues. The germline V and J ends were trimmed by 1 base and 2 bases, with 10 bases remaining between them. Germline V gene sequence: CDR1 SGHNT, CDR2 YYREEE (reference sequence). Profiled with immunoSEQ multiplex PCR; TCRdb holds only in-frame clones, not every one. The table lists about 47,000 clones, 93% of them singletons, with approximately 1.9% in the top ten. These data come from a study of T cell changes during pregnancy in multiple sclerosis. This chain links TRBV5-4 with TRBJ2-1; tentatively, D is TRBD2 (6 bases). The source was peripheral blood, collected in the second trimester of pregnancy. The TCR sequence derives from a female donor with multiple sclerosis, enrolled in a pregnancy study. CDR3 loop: CASSLSSGAYNEQFF. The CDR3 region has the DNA TGTGCCAGCAGCTTGAGTAGCGGCGCCTACAATGAGCAGTTCTTC.